Below, one TCR beta chain is given with its context. What it binds is unknown. Its ends do not fully match the called genes, so a read error is possible. The PCR was carried out with 60 Vbeta primers and 13 Jbeta primers. Authors' methods: An analysis that came later counted 80 million or so unique TCR beta chains, 9 million to 12 million shared. Method: immunoSEQ multiplex PCR; TCRdb's copy keeps in-frame clones and lacks some. V and J calls and clone size are copied from that table; D and trimming were computed from the DNA. This table has fewer than 130,000 clones, around 76% appearing once. These data are taken from a study of cytomegalovirus exposure and HLA in healthy donors. About the research overall: Of some 400 genotyped donors, more than 75% clustered with self-reported Caucasian donors.

CDR1 MNHNS and CDR2 SASEGT come from the germline V gene. There are 14 residues in the CDR3. Study-wide points: Among the sequence variants, a highly shared cluster was likely an artifact of sequencing. Analyzed later, association rates of TCRs varied across HLA loci, with DRB1 most and HLA-C fewest.

This sequence joins TRBV6-1 and TRBJ2-5; possibly TRBD1 for D (8 bases). The last part of the DNA fits TRBJ2-7 better; the J call may be wrong. This clonotype was obtained from a man younger than 40 in good health and CMV-seropositive. Sequenced sample: PBMCs. This CDR3 reads CGSRGLAESYEQYF. The DNA for the CDR3 is TGTGGCAGCAGGGGGCTAGCGGAAAGCTACGAGCAGTACTTC.